This T cell receptor (beta chain) was profiled in a study of Ad26.COV2.S vaccination and SARS-CoV-2 variants. Study in general: Intramuscular Ad26.COV2.S at 5x10^10 or 1x10^11 viral particles.

Profiling relied on immunoSEQ multiplex PCR, and the TCRdb table lists in-frame clones only, not all of them. This table has roughly 680,000 clones, approximately 88% appearing once. A remark on this clone: Its antigen is as yet unknown.

Study results and caveats: Placebo recipients trailed vaccine recipients in spike-specific TCR breadth.

Treatment of the sample: about 20 received Ad26.COV2.S at low or high dose, single or two shots; 5 received placebo; per-sample allocation not given. The study sampled participants on day 63 after the first vaccine or placebo injection. The vaccine delivered Wuhan-strain SARS-CoV-2 spike through an Ad26 vector. V lost 8 bases and J 1 base, leaving 11 bases between the germline ends. Germline V gene lookup returns CDR1 SSHAT and CDR2 FNYEAQ (reference sequence). This CDR3 comprises 13 residues. Material: peripheral blood, obtained in a trial of Ad26.COV2.S vaccine versus placebo. The gene calls are TRBV7-7 and TRBJ1-2, with unresolved D. The sequence came from a person between 18 and 59 years old who received the Ad26.COV2.S COVID-19 vaccine or a placebo. For the CDR3, the DNA is TGTGCCAGCCGCGCTTCGGGTAACTATGGCTACACCTTC. Its translation: CASRASGNYGYTF.